The present T cell receptor beta chain was sequenced within a study of blood T cell repertoires in COVID-19 (dated by TCRdb to the early 2020s). Background on the whole study: The collaborator samples originated in the United States, Italy and Spain and spanned the acute and convalescent phases of COVID-19. Deeply sampled blood TCRbeta repertoires from subjects exposed to, actively infected with, or recovered from COVID-19 were included in the dataset. Where available, HLA class I and class II types were obtained from metadata supplied by the sample provider rather than from assay-based typing. The samples were drawn from the first 160 participants of the ongoing ImmuneRACE study and from some 1,300 subjects provided by 6 global collaborators. The sample metadata nearly always contained a de-identified subject ID, COVID-19 status, age in years and sex. The material from the prospective study consisted of cDNA or gDNA derived from T cells, B-cell-depleted T cells, or PBMCs. The repertoires were released in a freely available public database meant as a resource for research on the immune response to SARS-CoV-2. General study outcomes and caveats: The amount of clinical and demographic metadata varied by source and participant and was provided uncurated.

In Seattle, one collaborating source enrolled patients while the infection was active and tracked those patients longitudinally over the course of disease. Whole blood was collected in K2EDTA tubes by collaborating institutions according to the institutions' own protocols. Collaborator samples were shipped for TCRbeta analysis as frozen whole blood, isolated PBMCs, or DNA extracted from either sample type. With respect to this clone: Its antigen is currently not known. Within one base of it there is no much larger clone, and no base qualities were kept.

The CDR3 numbers 15 residues from cysteine through phenylalanine. Solely the CDR3 DNA is kept, with 45 bases framed from the first base. CDR1 ENHRY and CDR2 SYGVKD are derived from the germline V gene. Clipping removes 10 bases from V and 5 bases from J, with 10 as the unmatched junction base count. The immunoSEQ Assay, a bias-controlled multiplex PCR, was used to amplify TCRbeta CDR3 regions from genomic DNA. The published analysis was carried out like this. The number of nucleated cells in each sample was estimated from the amplification of reference gene primers within the assay. Sequence reads were collapsed and filtered to measure the absolute abundance of every unique TCRbeta CDR3 rearrangement. Productive Simpson clonality was computed per sample as the square root of Simpson's diversity index over productive rearrangements. The table was pulled from immuneACCESS by TCRdb, which kept in-frame rearrangements only. Such tables lose some clones; where checked, under half of the loss comes from unresolved V genes, and the rest has no known cause. The V and J calls and clone size are taken from that table; D and trimming were inferred from the DNA. This sample holds some 290,000 clones; around 89% were observed only once. The top ten clones comprise around 0.98% of the sample.

The sample taken for sequencing was peripheral blood. The TCR was taken from a woman between 40 and 50 years old with COVID-19, enrolled during active disease. In this chain, TRBV10-3 is recombined with TRBJ2-3, and TRBD2 matches 12 of the central bases. CDR3 reads: CATATSGGYGDTQYF. Here is the DNA: TGTGCCACCGCGACTAGCGGGGGATACGGAGATACGCAGTATTTT.